One sample yielded the 16 T cell receptor beta chains listed below, sequenced in a study of regulatory T cells in long-lasting Graves disease. Arm-PCR of CDR3 regions and iRepertoire HTBI primers were the basis on which TCR beta libraries were built. Using its own MiXCR run on the multiplex PCR reads, TCRdb lists one record per CDR3 protein. The sample carries approximately 470,000 distinct CDR3 sequences, roughly 16% recorded once. Stated time point: newly diagnosed GD, antithyroid drugs for less than 3 months. Extracted RNA from PBMCs served as the source of the TCR library. The sample was also linked to a second study, of T cells in Graves' hyperthyroidism and ophthalmopathy.

The sequencing here drew on peripheral blood mononuclear cells (PBMCs), taken at new diagnosis, from a patient treated with antithyroid drugs. All receptors derive from a man aged 40-50 years with Graves disease.

This clonotype was detected many times. This chain uses TRBV3-1 with TRBJ1-5; D is unresolved. The ends were cut back, 1 base at V and 0 bases at J, with 10 bases in the middle. Germline assignment: CDR1 LGHDT and CDR2 YNNKEL (reference sequence). The CDR3 covers 16 residues. The CDR3 nucleotides read TGTGCCAGCAGCCAAGGGGCAGGTAGTAGCAATCAGCCCCAGCATTTT. Translating gives CASSQGAGSSNQPQHF. Looking up the rest from reference TRBV3-1 and TRBJ1-5 gives the full variable domain: DTAVSQTPKYLVTQMGNDKSIKCEQNLGHDTMYWYKQDSKKFLKIMFSYNNKELIINETVPNRFSPKSPDKAHLNLHINSLELGDSAVYFCASSQGAGSSNQPQHFGDGTRLSIL.

This CDR3 reads CASSRLDPSTDTQYF. As DNA, the CDR3 is TGTGCCAGCAGTAGACTGGATCCTAGCACAGATACGCAGTATTTT. The chain has TRBV6-2 or TRBV6-3 and TRBJ2-3; the D is unclear. CDR1 MNHEY and CDR2 SVGEGT come from the germline V gene. The CDR3 runs 15 residues. V gave up 5 bases and J gave up 0 bases, with 12 bases separating them.

The table lists this clonotype with many counts. V and J are TRBV4-1 and TRBJ2-7, with D tentatively TRBD1 (5 bases). This CDR3 has 15 residues. Germline values: CDR1 MGHRA, CDR2 YSYEKL. V gave up 0 bases and J gave up 3 bases, with 12 bases separating them. The CDR3 region is CASSQDWTWFYEQYF. In nucleotides, the CDR3 is TGCGCCAGCAGCCAAGACTGGACATGGTTCTACGAGCAGTACTTC.

This clonotype was detected only a few times. The chain recombines TRBV20-1 with TRBJ1-4, with D possibly TRBD1 on 5 matching bases. The CDR3 totals 13 residues. Trimming removed 3 bases from V and 0 bases from J, with 5 bases in between. Per germline, CDR1 DFQATT and CDR2 SNEGSKA (reference sequence). The CDR3 sequence: CSARGPTNEKLFF. The CDR3 DNA is TGCAGTGCTAGGGGACCAACTAATGAAAAACTGTTTTTT.

The chain uses TRBV5-1 and TRBJ1-1; maybe TRBD1 (5 bases). V lost 2 bases and J lost 4, with 12 bases in between. CDR3 length equals 14 residues. The germline V gene encodes CDR1 SGHRS and CDR2 YFSETQ. In DNA form, the CDR3 reads TGCGCCAGCAGCTTTAAGGGGCAATCCACTGAAGCTTTCTTT. It specifies CASSFKGQSTEAFF.

The CDR3 bases are TGTGCCAGCAGTTTGGTCAGGGGGCTTAACGAGCAGTACTTC. This sequence encodes CASSLVRGLNEQYF. The V gene is TRBV27, the J gene TRBJ2-7; TRBD1 matches 8 bases. V shed 3 bases, J shed 5 bases, and the junction held 6 bases outside the gene matches. CDR1 is MNHEY and CDR2 is SMNVEV in the germline V gene (reference sequence). The CDR3 spans 14 residues.

This clonotype was recorded at least ten times. V is TRBV30 and J is TRBJ2-7; a weak D match, TRBD1 (5 bases). Per the germline V gene, CDR1 is GTSNPN and CDR2 is SVGIG (reference sequence). The CDR3 covers 13 residues. The V and J ends lost 5 bases and 1 base respectively, with 12 bases between them. The CDR3 loop is CAWEQDPSYEQYF. The CDR3 DNA reads as TGTGCCTGGGAACAGGACCCTTCCTACGAGCAGTACTTC.

This clonotype has at least ten counts. The chain carries TRBV20-1 and TRBJ2-7, with 9 positions matching TRBD2. The trim removed 7 bases at V and 7 bases at J, leaving 17 bases unmatched. The CDR3 is 15 residues long. Per the germline V gene, CDR1 is DFQATT and CDR2 is SNEGSKA (reference sequence). The CDR3 DNA reads TGCAGTGTCCGGAATTTGCGGGAGGGCTGGCGTGAGCAGTACTTC. Encoded protein: CSVRNLREGWREQYF.

This clonotype has just a few counts. The V gene is TRBV6-1, the J gene TRBJ2-4; TRBD1 matches 9 bases. From germline, CDR1 is MNHNS and CDR2 SASEGT. V was pared by 5 bases and J by 4 bases, with 3 bases of the junction left unmatched. This CDR3 region has 14 residues. The CDR3 coding sequence is TGTGCCAGCAGTCCGACAGGGGGAAAAAACATTCAGTACTTC. Its protein is CASSPTGGKNIQYF.

The gene calls are TRBV28 and TRBJ1-2; D may be TRBD1 (5 bases). Trimming removed 7 bases from V and 1 base from J, with 16 bases in between. CDR3 size: 15 residues. CDR1 and CDR2 (germline): MDHEN, SYDVKM. The CDR3 loop is CASTNGGSLNYGYTF. CDR3 DNA: TGTGCCAGCACCAATGGGGGGTCCCTTAACTATGGCTACACCTTC.

Many counts were recorded for this clonotype. The J gene is TRBJ2-7, the V gene TRBV2, with TRBD1 matching over 8 bases. Germline assignment: CDR1 SNHLY and CDR2 FYNNEI. CDR3 length: 14 amino acids. Unmatched junction bases numbered 5, after V lost 5 bases and J lost 2 bases. CDR3 in amino acids: CASSPDRGAYEQYF. CDR3 nucleotide sequence: TGTGCCAGCAGTCCAGACAGGGGCGCCTACGAGCAGTACTTC.

This clonotype has ten or more counts. The chain joins TRBV5-4 to TRBJ2-1, with 10 positions matching TRBD2. The J call may be wrong; the DNA end is better matched by TRBJ2-5. Germline CDR1 reads SGHNT; CDR2 reads YYREEE (reference sequence). This CDR3 contains 17 residues. The CDR3 nucleotides read TGTGCCAGCAGCCAAAATCAGCGGGGGGGAAGAGAAGAGACCCAGTACTTC. Encoded protein: CASSQNQRGGREETQYF.

This clonotype was recorded at least ten times. The chain couples TRBV6-2 or TRBV6-3 to TRBJ2-7, with 7 bases that match TRBD1. The V and J ends lost 5 bases and 1 base, in that order; junction bases with no gene match: 14. The germline V gene has CDR1 MNHEY and CDR2 SVGEGT. This CDR3 comprises 17 residues. The CDR3 nucleotides are TGTGCCAGCAGTGTACAAAGACCGGGACAGCGGTCCTACGAGCAGTACTTC. Its protein is CASSVQRPGQRSYEQYF.

This clonotype has more than one count but fewer than ten. One end of the junction is discordant with germline, which a read error may explain. V is TRBV11-2 and J is TRBJ1-2; no definite D call. The CDR3 loop spans 12 amino acids. CDR1 is SGHAT, CDR2 FQNNGV, per germline. The CDR3 reads CASSLINHGYTF. The CDR3 coding sequence is TGTGCCAGCAGCCTGATTAACCATGGCTACACCTTC.

This clonotype turned up a few times. This chain joins TRBV27 and TRBJ2-1; D is uncertain. The CDR3 loop spans 16 amino acids. V was pared by 4 bases and J by 0 bases, with 13 bases between. Germline V gene sequence: CDR1 MNHEY, CDR2 SMNVEV (reference sequence). The CDR3 region is CASSSLPSSSYNEQFF. In DNA, the CDR3 is TGTGCCAGCAGTTCCCTCCCCTCGAGCTCCTACAATGAGCAGTTCTTC.

This clonotype was recorded a few times. The V gene is TRBV29-1, the J gene TRBJ1-5; D may be TRBD1 (6 bases). The CDR3 has 12 residues. Trimming pared 6 bases from V and 6 bases from J, leaving 12 bases between. Germline V gene sequence: CDR1 SQVTM, CDR2 ANQGSEA. The CDR3 DNA is TGCAGCGTAGGGGGGGGCAGTCAGCCCCAGCATTTT. This translates into CSVGGGSQPQHF.